The sequence of this T cell receptor (beta chain) was determined in a study of CD8+ T cells in alopecia areata. Extracted RNA was reverse transcribed, and the resulting cDNA served as sequencing template. Sequencing was performed with immunoSEQ multiplex PCR; in TCRdb, only in-frame clones are kept and a portion is missing. The data show a few hundred thousand clones, roughly two fifths seen once. Treatment in this sample: oral pan-JAK inhibitor, 5-10 mg twice daily. This TCR was sampled from a human donor with alopecia areata. Material: CD4+ T cells sorted from blood, obtained at roughly week 30, from a patient treated with tofacitinib.

The CDR3 spells CASSPSGGKNSYEQYF. The DNA of the CDR3 is TGTGCCAGCAGCCCCTCGGGGGGGAAAAACTCCTACGAGCAGTACTTC. J is TRBJ2-7 and V is TRBV11-3; 8 bases map to TRBD2. V gave up 5 bases and J gave up 0 bases; unmatched junction bases: 9. CDR1 is SGHNT and CDR2 is YENEEA in the germline V gene. The CDR3 consists of 16 residues.